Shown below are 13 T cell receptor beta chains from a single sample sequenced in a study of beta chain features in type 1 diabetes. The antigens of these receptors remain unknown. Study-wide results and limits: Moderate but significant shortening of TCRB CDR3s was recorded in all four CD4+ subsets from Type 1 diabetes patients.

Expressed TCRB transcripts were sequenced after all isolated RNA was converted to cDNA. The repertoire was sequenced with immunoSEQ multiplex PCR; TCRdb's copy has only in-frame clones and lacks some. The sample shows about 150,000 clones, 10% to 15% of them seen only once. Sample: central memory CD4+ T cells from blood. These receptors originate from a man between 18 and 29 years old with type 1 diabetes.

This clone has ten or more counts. CDR3 DNA sequence: TGTGCCAGCAGCCAAGACCTCGAGGTCTCGAACACTGAAGCTTTCTTT. It encodes CASSQDLEVSNTEAFF. The chain recombines TRBV14 with TRBJ1-1; unclear D gene. The CDR3 has 16 residues. The V end lost 0 bases, the J end lost 1 base, and 12 bases lay between the germline ends. Germline V gives CDR1 SGHDN, CDR2 FVKESK.

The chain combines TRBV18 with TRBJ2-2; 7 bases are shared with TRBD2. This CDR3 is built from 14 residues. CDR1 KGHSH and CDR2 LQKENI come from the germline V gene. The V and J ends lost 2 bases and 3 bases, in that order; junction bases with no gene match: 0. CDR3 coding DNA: TGTGCCAGCTCACCAGCGGGGGACACCGGGGAGCTGTTTTTT. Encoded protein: CASSPAGDTGELFF. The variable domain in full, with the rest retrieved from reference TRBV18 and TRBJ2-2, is NAGVMQNPRHLVRRRGQEARLRCSPMKGHSHVYWYRQLPEEGLKFMVYLQKENIIDESGMPKERFSAEFPKEGPSILRIQQVVRGDSAAYFCASSPAGDTGELFFGEGSRLTVL.

For the CDR3, the DNA is TGTGCCAGCAGCCCAGGTTCGGGGGGCCGGGGCTACACCTTC. Protein: CASSPGSGGRGYTF. V is TRBV5-6 and J is TRBJ1-2; maybe TRBD1 (6 bases). Germline V gene lookup returns CDR1 SGHDT and CDR2 YYEEEE. V lost 4 bases, J lost 8 bases, and 18 bases lay in between. The CDR3 consists of 14 residues.

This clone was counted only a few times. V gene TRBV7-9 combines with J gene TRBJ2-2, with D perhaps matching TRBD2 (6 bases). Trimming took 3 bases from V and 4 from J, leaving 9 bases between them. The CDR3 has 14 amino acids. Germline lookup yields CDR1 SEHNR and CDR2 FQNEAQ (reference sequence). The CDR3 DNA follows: TGTGCCAGCAGCTTGGGAGGTGGCACCGGGGAGCTGTTTTTT. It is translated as CASSLGGGTGELFF.

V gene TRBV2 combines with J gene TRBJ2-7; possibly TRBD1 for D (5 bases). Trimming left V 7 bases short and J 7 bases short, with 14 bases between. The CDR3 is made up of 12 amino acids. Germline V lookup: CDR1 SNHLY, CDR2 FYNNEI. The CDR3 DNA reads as TGTGCCAGCAAACAGGACCTTGGGGAGCAGTACTTC. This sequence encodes CASKQDLGEQYF. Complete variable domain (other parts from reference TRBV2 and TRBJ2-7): EPEVTQTPSHQVTQMGQEVILRCVPISNHLYFYWYRQILGQKVEFLVSFYNNEISEKSEIFDDQFSVERPDGSNFTLKIRSTKLEDSAMYFCASKQDLGEQYFGPGTRLTVT.

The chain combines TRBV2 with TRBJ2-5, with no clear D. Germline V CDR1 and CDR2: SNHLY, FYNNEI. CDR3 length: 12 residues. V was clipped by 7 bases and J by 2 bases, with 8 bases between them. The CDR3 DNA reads TGTGCCAGCACGGAGAGGCAAGAGACCCAGTACTTC. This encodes CASTERQETQYF.

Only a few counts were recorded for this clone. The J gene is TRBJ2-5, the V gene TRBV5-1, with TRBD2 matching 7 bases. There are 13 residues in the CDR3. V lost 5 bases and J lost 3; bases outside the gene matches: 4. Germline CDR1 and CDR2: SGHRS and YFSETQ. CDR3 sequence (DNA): TGCGCCAGCAGGGACCTAGCGGAAGAGACCCAGTACTTC. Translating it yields CASRDLAEETQYF.

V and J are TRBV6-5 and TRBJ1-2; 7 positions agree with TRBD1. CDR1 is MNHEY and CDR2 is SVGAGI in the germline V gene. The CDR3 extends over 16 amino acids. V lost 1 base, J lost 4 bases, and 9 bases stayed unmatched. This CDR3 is CASSYFTGTAFYGYTF. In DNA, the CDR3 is TGTGCCAGCAGTTACTTTACCGGGACAGCCTTCTATGGCTACACCTTC.

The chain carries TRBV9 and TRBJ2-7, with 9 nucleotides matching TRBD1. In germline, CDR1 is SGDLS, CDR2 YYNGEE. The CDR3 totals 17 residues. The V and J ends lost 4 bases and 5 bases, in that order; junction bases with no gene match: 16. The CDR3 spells CASSPSSGTGRIHEQYF. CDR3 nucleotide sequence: TGTGCCAGCAGCCCCTCCTCCGGGACAGGGAGAATCCACGAGCAGTACTTC.

The chain's CDR3 is CAISESGLSETQYF. Written as DNA, the CDR3 is TGTGCCATCAGTGAGTCGGGGTTATCAGAGACCCAGTACTTC. This chain uses TRBV10-3 with TRBJ2-5; D is uncertain. Trimming removed 0 bases from V and 4 bases from J, with 9 bases in between. Germline lookup yields CDR1 ENHRY and CDR2 SYGVKD. CDR3 size: 14 residues.

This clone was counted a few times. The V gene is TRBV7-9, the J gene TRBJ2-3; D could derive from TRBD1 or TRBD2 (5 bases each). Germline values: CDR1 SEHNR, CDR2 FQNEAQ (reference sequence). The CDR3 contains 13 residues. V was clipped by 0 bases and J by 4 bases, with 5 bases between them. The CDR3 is CASSLAGADTQYF. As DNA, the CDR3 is TGTGCCAGCAGCTTAGCGGGGGCAGATACGCAGTATTTT.

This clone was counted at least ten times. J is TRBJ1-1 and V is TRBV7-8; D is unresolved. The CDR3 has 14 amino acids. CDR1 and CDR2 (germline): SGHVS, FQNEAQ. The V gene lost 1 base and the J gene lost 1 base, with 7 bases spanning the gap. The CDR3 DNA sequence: TGTGCCAGCAGCTTAGGTCGCGGGAACACTGAAGCTTTCTTT. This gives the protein CASSLGRGNTEAFF.

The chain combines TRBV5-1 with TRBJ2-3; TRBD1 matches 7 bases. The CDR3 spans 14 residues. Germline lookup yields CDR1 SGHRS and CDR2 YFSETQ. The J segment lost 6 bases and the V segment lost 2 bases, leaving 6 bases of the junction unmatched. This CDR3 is CASSFMTGQDTQYF. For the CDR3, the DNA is TGCGCCAGCAGCTTCATGACGGGACAGGATACGCAGTATTTT.